Listed here are 21 T cell receptor beta chains from one sample, sequenced in a study of CD8 T cells in Susac syndrome. RNA amounts of about 0.45 to 1 ug underwent reverse transcription with random hexamers. MiXCR, applied by TCRdb to the immunoSEQ multiplex PCR reads, yields one record per CDR3 protein. The profile shows roughly 180,000 distinct CDR3 sequences, around 96% of them singletons. Sequencing was carried out using CD4+ T cells from PBMCs. These receptors all stem from a human donor in good health.

The chain joins TRBV29-1 to TRBJ1-2; D unclear. The CDR3 covers 11 residues. The V and J ends lost 1 base and 4 bases respectively, with 4 bases between them. The germline gives CDR1 SQVTM, CDR2 ANQGSEA. The CDR3 reads CSVEALYGYTF. The DNA for the CDR3 is TGCAGCGTTGAAGCTCTCTATGGCTACACCTTC.

The V and J genes are TRBV2 and TRBJ1-5; the D is unclear. V lost 5 bases to trimming and J lost 4 bases, with 9 bases between them. CDR1 and CDR2 from the germline V gene are SNHLY and FYNNEI. The CDR3 contains 13 residues. CDR3 nucleotide sequence: TGTGCCAGCAGTTGGTCGGGAAATCAGCCCCAGCATTTT. Protein sequence: CASSWSGNQPQHF.

V is TRBV19 and J is TRBJ2-6; no clear D gene. Trimming left V 8 bases short and J 4 bases short, with 6 bases between. The CDR3 is 12 residues long. The germline CDR1 and CDR2 sequences are LNHDA and SQIVND (reference sequence). CDR3 DNA: TGTGCCAGTCGGGCCGGGGCCAACGTCCTGACTTTC. Its translation is CASRAGANVLTF.

V gene TRBV27 combines with J gene TRBJ2-2, with D hard to call. The germline CDR1 and CDR2 sequences are MNHEY and SMNVEV (reference sequence). The germline V and J ends were trimmed by 3 bases and 2 bases, with 7 bases remaining between them. The CDR3 is 14 amino acids. The CDR3 here is CASSFEINTGELFF. The CDR3, as DNA: TGTGCCAGCAGTTTTGAGATAAACACCGGGGAGCTGTTTTTT.

This rearrangement joins TRBV6-5 to TRBJ2-7; D is uncertain. The CDR3 is 11 residues long. Germline V gene sequence: CDR1 MNHEY, CDR2 SVGAGI. Between the trimmed V and J ends, which lost 7 bases and 4 bases, there was a span of 8 bases. The CDR3 loop is CASTWGYEQYF. DNA of the CDR3: TGTGCCAGCACCTGGGGTTACGAGCAGTACTTC.

The rearrangement uses TRBV15 and TRBJ1-1, with 8 bases lining up with TRBD1. Germline V gene data show CDR1 as LNHNV and CDR2 as YYDKDF (reference sequence). The CDR3 runs to 12 residues. V trimming: 5 bases; J trimming: 7 bases; junction bases outside the gene matches: 3. The DNA of the CDR3 is TGTGCCACCAGCCTCGGACAGGGTGAAGCTTTCTTT. This translates into CATSLGQGEAFF.

The chain links TRBV12-3 or TRBV12-4 to TRBJ2-1; 9 bases match TRBD1. This CDR3 has 15 amino acids. V lost 5 bases to trimming and J lost 7 bases; unmatched junction nucleotides: 9. The CDR3 nucleotides read TGTGCCAGCAGTACTCCTCTGACAGGGGGAAATGAGCAGTTCTTC. This gives the protein CASSTPLTGGNEQFF.

The V call is TRBV5-1, the J call TRBJ2-7; 7 bases map to TRBD1. Germline V gene lookup returns CDR1 SGHRS and CDR2 YFSETQ. The CDR3 loop spans 14 amino acids. V was pared by 4 bases and J by 3 bases, with 7 bases of the junction left unmatched. CDR3 protein: CASSPARGFYEQYF. As DNA, the CDR3 is TGCGCCAGCAGCCCCGCCAGGGGGTTCTACGAGCAGTACTTC.

This CDR3 is CSVGVGQGPDTQYF. CDR3 bases: TGCAGCGTTGGTGTAGGACAGGGCCCAGATACGCAGTATTTT. This chain joins TRBV29-1 and TRBJ2-3; 8 nucleotides agree with TRBD1. V trimming: 4 bases; J trimming: 4 bases; junction bases outside the gene matches: 7. CDR1 SQVTM and CDR2 ANQGSEA come from the germline V gene. CDR3 size: 14 residues.

The chain recombines TRBV30 with TRBJ2-7, with a weak D call TRBD1 (6 bases). The V gene lost 6 bases and the J gene lost 6 bases, with 21 bases spanning the gap. This CDR3 has 14 residues. The germline V gene has CDR1 GTSNPN and CDR2 SVGIG (reference sequence). The CDR3 spells CACGGLRSVGEQYF. The CDR3 nucleotides are TGTGCCTGTGGGGGCTTAAGGTCGGTCGGCGAGCAGTACTTC.

CDR3 in amino acids: CASSVDARNSPLHF. DNA for the CDR3: TGTGCCAGCAGCGTAGACGCTCGGAATTCACCCCTCCACTTT. The chain recombines TRBV9 with TRBJ1-6, with unresolved D. Germline CDR1 is SGDLS and CDR2 is YYNGEE. The CDR3 contains 14 residues. Trimming left V 0 bases short and J 7 bases short, with 8 bases between.

This chain connects TRBV29-1 to TRBJ2-3, with 9 bases identical to TRBD2. Per germline, CDR1 SQVTM and CDR2 ANQGSEA. This CDR3 contains 14 residues. V shed 1 base, J shed 4 bases, and the junction held 3 bases outside the gene matches. The CDR3: CSVEGLAGPDTQYF. CDR3 DNA sequence: TGCAGCGTTGAAGGGCTAGCGGGGCCAGATACGCAGTATTTT.

The CDR3 DNA is TGTGCCAGCAGCCCTCAGACATATTCACCCCTCCACTTT. Its translation is CASSPQTYSPLHF. The chain combines TRBV3-1 with TRBJ1-6, with D hard to call. Trimming pared 4 bases from V and 8 bases from J, leaving 9 bases between. The CDR3 spans 13 residues. Per germline, CDR1 LGHDT and CDR2 YNNKEL (reference sequence).

The chain joins TRBV4-1 to TRBJ1-5, with a tentative D call TRBD1 (6 bases). V shed 1 base and J shed 4 bases, with 11 bases lying between them. Germline V gives CDR1 MGHRA, CDR2 YSYEKL. This CDR3 contains 15 residues. The CDR3 coding sequence is TGCGCCAGCAGCCAAGGCCCGGGACAAAATCAGCCCCAGCATTTT. Translating gives CASSQGPGQNQPQHF.

This rearrangement joins TRBV29-1 to TRBJ2-2; the D gene is possibly TRBD1 (6 bases). The V gene lost 4 bases and the J gene lost 4 bases, with 13 bases spanning the gap. This CDR3 comprises 14 residues. Germline CDR1 is SQVTM and CDR2 is ANQGSEA. CDR3: CSVVRAGVTGELFF. In nucleotides, the CDR3 is TGCAGCGTTGTTCGCGCAGGGGTCACCGGGGAGCTGTTTTTT.

The J gene is TRBJ2-3, the V gene TRBV9; D gene unclear. The germline CDR1 and CDR2 sequences are SGDLS and YYNGEE. The CDR3 is 15 amino acids. Trimming took 3 bases from V and 2 from J, leaving 13 bases between them. CDR3: CASSAQAYATDTQYF. The CDR3 nucleotides read TGTGCCAGCAGCGCCCAGGCCTATGCCACAGATACGCAGTATTTT. The entire variable domain, with the rest obtained from reference TRBV9 and TRBJ2-3, is as follows: DSGVTQTPKHLITATGQRVTLRCSPRSGDLSVYWYQQSLDQGLQFLIQYYNGEERAKGNILERFSAQQFPDLHSELNLSSLELGDSALYFCASSAQAYATDTQYFGPGTRLTVL.

The chain employs TRBV29-1 and TRBJ1-3; no reliable D call. The CDR3 contains 12 residues. The germline V gene has CDR1 SQVTM and CDR2 ANQGSEA. Trimming shortened V by 2 bases and J by 0 bases, and 2 bases separated the two germline ends. The CDR3 DNA sequence: TGCAGCGTTGAATTCTCTGGAAACACCATATATTTT. Its translation: CSVEFSGNTIYF.

This chain links TRBV7-2 with TRBJ2-5; D is ambiguous. The CDR3 totals 12 residues. The germline gives CDR1 SGHTA, CDR2 FQGNSA. V was clipped by 4 bases and J by 5 bases, with 8 bases between them. CDR3 sequence: CASSSPRETQYF. CDR3 DNA: TGTGCCAGCAGCTCCCCGCGGGAGACCCAGTACTTC.

This clonotype was seen only once. The chain employs TRBV5-1 and TRBJ2-7; 7 nucleotides align to TRBD1. Germline V gene lookup returns CDR1 SGHRS and CDR2 YFSETQ. The CDR3 sequence is 16 residues long. The ends lost 0 bases at V and 3 bases at J; junction bases unmatched: 9. The CDR3, as DNA: TGCGCCAGCAGCTTGGTTACTATCGGGACAGTCTACGAGCAGTACTTC. Translated, it gives CASSLVTIGTVYEQYF.

The V gene is TRBV7-9, the J gene TRBJ2-7; possible D gene TRBD1, 6 bases. The V gene lost 4 bases and the J gene lost 2 bases, with 9 bases spanning the gap. This CDR3 has 13 residues. In germline, CDR1 is SEHNR, CDR2 FQNEAQ (reference sequence). CDR3 amino acids: CASSWTETYEQYF. In DNA form, the CDR3 reads TGTGCCAGCAGCTGGACAGAAACCTACGAGCAGTACTTC.

The chain uses TRBV10-3 and TRBJ1-2; 10 bases map to TRBD1. V shed 4 bases and J 5 bases; nucleotides not matched to a gene: 4. This CDR3 region has 14 residues. Germline V CDR1 and CDR2: ENHRY, SYGVKD. The CDR3 nucleotides read TGTGCCATCAGTGGGGGACAGGGGTCGTATGGCTACACCTTC. The encoded protein is CAISGGQGSYGYTF.